Presented here are 18 T cell receptor beta chains from one specimen sequenced in a study of blood T cell repertoires in COVID-19 (dated by TCRdb to 2020 to 2021). Libraries were built with the immunoSEQ multiplex PCR assay. Held by TCRdb, this immuneACCESS table contains in-frame sequences only and omits some clones. Under half of the omission traces to an unresolved V gene where checked; the cause of the rest is unknown. The sample table shows around 81,000 clones, and 60% to 80% are seen once. The ten largest make up about 12% of the sample. The sequenced material came from peripheral blood. These receptors were collected from a human donor in a cohort sampled during active COVID-19.

The chain carries TRBV2 and TRBJ1-2, with 12 nucleotides matching TRBD1. Looked up from germline, CDR1 is SNHLY and CDR2 is FYNNEI. The CDR3 extends over 16 amino acids. With 7 bases clipped from V and 4 bases from J, the junction kept 10 bases outside the gene matches. DNA for the CDR3: TGTGCCAGCAAAAAGGGGACAGGGGGCAGCGGCTATGGCTACACCTTC. This codes for CASKKGTGGSGYGYTF.

The gene calls are TRBV29-1 and TRBJ2-7; TRBD2 matches at 13 bases. This CDR3 spans 16 amino acids. From germline, CDR1 is SQVTM and CDR2 ANQGSEA. V gave up 3 bases and J gave up 4 bases; unmatched junction bases: 9. Written as DNA, the CDR3 is TGCAGCGTTGATGGGACTAGCGGGATATCTATGTACGAGCAGTACGTC. Amino acid sequence: CSVDGTSGISMYEQYV.

This sequence joins TRBV29-1 and TRBJ2-7; the D gene is possibly TRBD2 (6 bases). Looked up from germline, CDR1 is SQVTM and CDR2 is ANQGSEA. The V and J ends lost 6 bases and 1 base respectively, with 16 bases between them. This CDR3 comprises 14 residues. In nucleotides, the CDR3 is TGCAGCGTAGCGGGTGACAGTGCTTCCTACGAGCAGTACTTC. As protein: CSVAGDSASYEQYF.

The V and J genes are TRBV7-2 and TRBJ2-3; TRBD1 matches 9 bases. The V segment lost 5 bases and the J segment 5 bases; nucleotides outside the gene matches: 11. This CDR3 region has 16 residues. Germline V lookup: CDR1 SGHTA, CDR2 FQGNSA. CDR3 coding DNA: TGTGCCAGCAGCGTGACAGGGGGAGTCCCCGGAGATACGCAGTATTTT. Translation: CASSVTGGVPGDTQYF.

This rearrangement joins TRBV18 to TRBJ1-2; the match to TRBD1 covers 7 bases. V lost 4 bases to trimming and J lost 8 bases; unmatched junction nucleotides: 10. Germline-derived CDR1 and CDR2 are KGHSH and LQKENI. There are 14 residues in the CDR3. The CDR3 loop reads CASSRDSATGGYTF. CDR3 in DNA: TGTGCCAGCTCACGGGACAGCGCAACAGGGGGCTACACCTTC.

The rearrangement joins TRBV7-3 to TRBJ2-1; the match to TRBD2 covers 9 bases. The CDR3 spans 15 residues. Germline assignment: CDR1 SGHTA and CDR2 FQGTGA. Trimming at V came to 4 bases and at J to 9 bases, leaving 10 bases not matched to a gene. The CDR3 reads CASSSAGTSSGEQFF. The CDR3, as DNA: TGTGCCAGCAGCTCGGCCGGGACTAGCTCTGGTGAGCAGTTCTTC.

The rearrangement joins TRBV7-3 to TRBJ2-3, with 8 bases identical to TRBD1. Germline V gene lookup returns CDR1 SGHTA and CDR2 FQGTGA. This CDR3 is 14 amino acids long. V shed 5 bases and J 3 bases; nucleotides not matched to a gene: 4. The CDR3 loop is CASSPDRGTDTQYF. The CDR3 DNA reads TGTGCCAGCAGCCCCGACAGGGGAACAGATACGCAGTATTTT. Together with reference TRBV7-3 and TRBJ2-3, the CDR3 gives the full variable domain: GAGVSQTPSNKVTEKGKYVELRCDPISGHTALYWYRQSLGQGPEFLIYFQGTGAADDSGLPNDRFFAVRPEGSVSTLKIQRTERGDSAVYLCASSPDRGTDTQYFGPGTRLTVL.

The V gene is TRBV4-3, the J gene TRBJ2-5, with 8 nucleotides matching TRBD2. Germline CDR1 reads LGHNA; CDR2 reads YSLEER. The CDR3 consists of 15 residues. The V segment lost 4 bases and the J segment 1 base; nucleotides outside the gene matches: 5. In DNA form, the CDR3 reads TGCGCCAGCAGCCCATACGGGGGGGGCCAAGAGACCCAGTACTTC. Amino acids: CASSPYGGGQETQYF.

CDR3 protein: CASSQGSGGQYV. DNA of the CDR3: TGTGCCAGCAGCCAAGGTAGTGGAGGGCAGTACGTC. This chain uses TRBV3-1 (or the pseudogene TRBV3-2) with TRBJ2-7; a possible D gene is TRBD2 (5 bases). The CDR3 extends over 12 amino acids. V was clipped by 1 base and J by 9 bases, with 10 bases between them. The germline V gene encodes CDR1 LGHDT and CDR2 YNNKEL (reference sequence).

The chain is built from TRBV27 and TRBJ2-1; 12 bases are a match to TRBD2. The CDR3 length is 16 residues. J was trimmed by 4 bases and V by 3 bases; bases with no gene match: 4. Per germline, CDR1 MNHEY and CDR2 SMNVEV (reference sequence). CDR3 bases: TGTGCCAGCAGTTTGAGGACTAGCGGGACTTACAATGAGCAGTTCTTC. As protein: CASSLRTSGTYNEQFF.

This chain links TRBV28 with TRBJ1-5; D unclear. Looked up from germline, CDR1 is MDHEN and CDR2 is SYDVKM. V gave up 8 bases and J gave up 9 bases, with 17 bases separating them. The CDR3 has 13 amino acids. The CDR3 reads CASRLRRESPQHF. The CDR3 DNA sequence: TGTGCCAGCCGTCTAAGAAGAGAGTCGCCCCAGCATTTT.

This clone has just a few counts. The chain links TRBV19 to TRBJ2-1; TRBD2 aligns across 7 bases. CDR1 and CDR2 (germline): LNHDA, SQIVND (reference sequence). V trimming: 4 bases; J trimming: 2 bases; junction bases outside the gene matches: 8. CDR3 size: 16 residues. The DNA for the CDR3 is TGTGCCAGTAGTACCTACAGCGGGGTCCCCTACAATGAGCAGTTCTTC. It is translated as CASSTYSGVPYNEQFF.

This rearrangement joins TRBV11-2 to TRBJ1-1; 10 bases match TRBD1. CDR3 size: 14 residues. The germline V gene encodes CDR1 SGHAT and CDR2 FQNNGV. V was pared by 3 bases and J by 5 bases, with 3 bases of the junction left unmatched. The CDR3 region is CASSLGQGRTEAFF. The CDR3 nucleotides are TGTGCCAGCAGCTTGGGACAGGGGAGGACTGAAGCTTTCTTT.

This chain connects TRBV11-1 to TRBJ2-2; 9 bases match TRBD2. Germline CDR1 is SGHAT and CDR2 is FQDESV (reference sequence). After removal of 4 bases from V and 4 bases from J, the junction contained 7 bases not matched to a gene. The CDR3 length is 16 residues. In DNA form, the CDR3 reads TGTGCCAGCAGCTCGGGACTAGCTGGAGGCACCGGGGAGCTGTTTTTT. This translates into CASSSGLAGGTGELFF.

The J gene is TRBJ2-3, the V gene TRBV4-1, with TRBD1 matching 12 bases. The trim removed 4 bases at V and 8 bases at J, leaving 4 bases unmatched. The CDR3 runs to 14 residues. Germline assignment: CDR1 MGHRA and CDR2 YSYEKL. In nucleotides, the CDR3 is TGCGCCAGCAGCCCGCCGGGACAGGGGGCTACGCAGTATTTT. It is translated as CASSPPGQGATQYF.

This clone came up once. The chain combines TRBV5-1 with TRBJ2-3; tentative D call: TRBD1 (6 bases). CDR1 is SGHRS, CDR2 YFSETQ, per germline. The ends were cut back, 4 bases at V and 0 bases at J, with 12 bases in the middle. CDR3 length equals 15 residues. Written as DNA, the CDR3 is TGCGCCAGCAGCCGGACAGTTACTAGCACAGATACGCAGTATTTT. It encodes CASSRTVTSTDTQYF.

This clone appeared a few times. The genes are TRBV21-1 and TRBJ2-7; TRBD2, the D gene given by the table, was not confirmed from the DNA. TRBV21-1 is marked as a pseudogene. There are 17 residues in the CDR3. The DNA for the CDR3 is TGTGCCAGCAGCGACTATCCCGGGACTAGCTGTTTCTGCGAGCAGTACGTC. As protein: CASSDYPGTSCFCEQYV.

This sequence joins TRBV24-1 and TRBJ2-7, with D tentatively TRBD1 (5 bases). Germline CDR1 KGHDR, CDR2 SFDVKD. The V end lost 9 bases, the J end lost 6 bases, and 14 bases lay between the germline ends. The CDR3 spans 12 residues. CDR3 sequence (DNA): TGTGCCACCGAGGACACCCTCTCCGAGCAGTACTTC. This codes for CATEDTLSEQYF.